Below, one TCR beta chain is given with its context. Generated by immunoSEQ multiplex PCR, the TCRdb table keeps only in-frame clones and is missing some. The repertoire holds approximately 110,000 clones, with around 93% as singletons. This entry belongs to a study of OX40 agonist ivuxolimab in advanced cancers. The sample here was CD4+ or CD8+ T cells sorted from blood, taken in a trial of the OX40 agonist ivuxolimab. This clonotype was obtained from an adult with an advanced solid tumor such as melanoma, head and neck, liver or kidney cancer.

The CDR3, as DNA: TGCGCCAGCAGCTTAGAGGACACTGAAGCTTTCTTT. Translated: CASSLEDTEAFF. The chain links TRBV5-1 to TRBJ1-1; D is unresolved. Germline V gives CDR1 SGHRS, CDR2 YFSETQ. V dropped 2 bases and J dropped 3 bases, with 5 bases sitting between them. This CDR3 comprises 12 residues.